This TCR beta chain was documented in a study of T cells in Graves' hyperthyroidism and ophthalmopathy. The CDR3 regions of TCR beta were amplified from RNA transcripts. The primer set for the first-round RT-PCR of the TCR CDR3 was HTBI. Via MiXCR, TCRdb re-called the multiplex PCR reads, giving one row per CDR3 protein. The table shows approximately 400,000 distinct CDR3 sequences, with roughly 15% occurring only once. In this sample, this clonotype turned up many times. The germline gives CDR1 LGHNT, CDR2 FRNRAP. Trimming pared 6 bases from V and 7 bases from J, leaving 10 bases between. This CDR3 is 11 amino acids long.

The sample was blood. J is TRBJ2-7 and V is TRBV12-5, with D perhaps matching TRBD1 (5 bases). The TCR was taken from a woman aged 25 to 39 with Graves' ophthalmopathy. The CDR3 is CASGPDREQYF. The CDR3 DNA reads TGTGCTAGTGGACCAGACAGAGAGCAGTACTTC.